The clone carrying this TCR beta chain was recorded many times. The entry originates in a study of human T cells and chemical hapten exposure. Stated time point: patch test 1, 2 weeks after DPC sensitization. The treatment here: therapeutic diphenylcyclopropenone sensitization with weekly scalp DPC. The V end lost 0 bases, the J end lost 0 bases, and 11 bases lay between the germline ends. Germline V gene data show CDR1 as GTSNPN and CDR2 as SVGIG (reference sequence). CDR3 length equals 15 residues. TCRdb fed the RACE reads into MiXCR, producing one record per CDR3 protein. The profile shows around 50,000 distinct CDR3 sequences, around 9% of them singletons.

This clonotype was obtained from a woman aged 45 to 65 with alopecia areata. Some clones in this sample may be carry-over from other donors' samples. The J gene is TRBJ1-2, the V gene TRBV30; maybe TRBD1 (5 bases). The source material was whole blood, sampled in connection with sensitization to the hapten diphenylcyclopropenone (DPC). CDR3 residues: CAWSVGQAANYGYTF. Written as DNA, the CDR3 is TGTGCCTGGAGTGTGGGGCAAGCAGCTAACTATGGCTACACCTTC.